The next 10 T cell receptor beta chains were all read from a single sample in a study of siplizumab effects on memory and regulatory T cells. Measured with immunoSEQ multiplex PCR; TCRdb has only the in-frame clones, and not every one. The sample yields about 100,000 clones, more than 85% seen once. The sample was CD4+ T cells sorted from blood. The receptors derive from a human donor in good health. Some clones in this sample may be carry-over from other donors' samples.

The genes are TRBV29-1 and TRBJ2-5; D perhaps matches TRBD2 (5 bases). CDR3 length: 15 amino acids. Germline V gene lookup returns CDR1 SQVTM and CDR2 ANQGSEA. Deletions cut 6 bases from V and 3 bases from J, with 20 bases between. The CDR3 sequence is CSVVPSWGAEETQYF. CDR3 bases: TGCAGCGTGGTCCCCTCGTGGGGAGCAGAAGAGACCCAGTACTTC.

CDR3 sequence (DNA): TGTGCCAGCACCATAGGTCCGGGTTTGGTTGAAGCTTTCTTT. Protein sequence: CASTIGPGLVEAFF. The J gene is TRBJ1-1, the V gene TRBV6-5; D ambiguous. CDR1 MNHEY and CDR2 SVGAGI come from the germline V gene. Trimming stripped 7 bases from V and 7 bases from J, with 19 bases between. CDR3 size: 14 residues.

This chain links TRBV5-1 with TRBJ1-1; D not certain. V was trimmed by 3 bases and J by 1 base, leaving 16 bases between them. CDR3 length: 16 residues. In germline, CDR1 is SGHRS, CDR2 YFSETQ. CDR3 nucleotides: TGCGCCAGCAGCTCTTCACGCACGATTAAGAACACTGAAGCTTTCTTT. Translated: CASSSSRTIKNTEAFF.

V usage is TRBV5-1 and J usage is TRBJ1-1; D is perhaps TRBD1 (6 bases). The CDR3 spans 16 residues. Trimming shortened V by 3 bases and J by 6 bases, and 21 bases separated the two germline ends. Germline CDR1 reads SGHRS; CDR2 reads YFSETQ. The CDR3 DNA reads TGCGCCAGCAGCTCGAGTTCGACAGGCTGGGACTCTGAAGCTTTCTTT. Its protein product is CASSSSSTGWDSEAFF. Based on the CDR3 plus reference TRBV5-1 and TRBJ1-1, the full variable domain is KAGVTQTPRYLIKTRGQQVTLSCSPISGHRSVSWYQQTPGQGLQFLFEYFSETQRNKGNFPGRFSGRQFSNSRSEMNVSTLELGDSALYLCASSSSSTGWDSEAFFGQGTRLTVV.

The CDR3 is CASSQPGARGNTIYF. In nucleotides, the CDR3 is TGTGCCAGCAGCCAACCAGGGGCACGCGGAAACACCATATATTTT. V usage is TRBV16 and J usage is TRBJ1-3; D may be TRBD1 (6 bases). The CDR3 is 15 residues long. Germline V lookup: CDR1 KGHSY, CDR2 FQNENV. Trimming removed 2 bases from V and 4 bases from J, with 12 bases in between.

V and J are TRBV19 and TRBJ1-1, with 9 bases fitting TRBD1. Looked up from germline, CDR1 is LNHDA and CDR2 is SQIVND (reference sequence). This CDR3 comprises 16 residues. The ends lost 5 bases at V and 4 bases at J; junction bases unmatched: 11. The CDR3 sequence: CASSPGTGRISTEAFF. The CDR3 nucleotides are TGTGCCAGTAGTCCAGGGACAGGGAGGATCTCCACTGAAGCTTTCTTT.

The gene calls are TRBV19 and TRBJ2-5; the match to TRBD2 covers 8 bases. CDR1 is LNHDA and CDR2 is SQIVND in the germline V gene (reference sequence). The CDR3 consists of 13 residues. V trimming: 7 bases; J trimming: 1 base; junction bases outside the gene matches: 2. CDR3 loop: CASNLAGQETQYF. The CDR3 DNA follows: TGTGCCAGTAATCTAGCGGGCCAAGAGACCCAGTACTTC. The variable domain in full, completed from reference TRBV19 and TRBJ2-5, reads DGGITQSPKYLFRKEGQNVTLSCEQNLNHDAMYWYRQDPGQGLRLIYYSQIVNDFQKGDIAEGYSVSREKKESFPLTVTSAQKNPTAFYLCASNLAGQETQYFGPGTRLLVL.

This clone is a singleton in its sample. This chain connects TRBV10-3 to TRBJ2-3; 9 nucleotides align to TRBD1. J lost 1 base, V lost 4 bases, and 9 bases had no gene match. Germline CDR1 and CDR2: ENHRY and SYGVKD. The CDR3 is 17 amino acids. CDR3 loop: CAISGPSGTGRTDTQYF. The CDR3 bases are TGTGCCATCAGTGGGCCGTCCGGGACAGGGCGCACAGATACGCAGTATTTT.

The chain is built from TRBV7-8 and TRBJ2-7; no clear D gene. The CDR3 totals 13 residues. Germline-derived CDR1 and CDR2 are SGHVS and FQNEAQ. Trimming shortened V by 4 bases and J by 4 bases, and 11 bases separated the two germline ends. The CDR3 sequence is CASSSERAYEQYF. The CDR3 region has the DNA TGTGCCAGCAGCTCCGAACGAGCGTACGAGCAGTACTTC.

The V gene is TRBV6-4, the J gene TRBJ2-1; the match to TRBD2 covers 10 bases. The CDR3 is made up of 15 amino acids. V dropped 3 bases and J dropped 4; count of bases not matched to a gene: 3. The germline V gene has CDR1 MRHNA and CDR2 SNTAGT. This CDR3 reads CASSDATSGYNEQFF. CDR3 nucleotides: TGTGCCAGCAGTGATGCGACTAGCGGGTACAATGAGCAGTTCTTC.